The rows below give T cell receptor beta chains drawn from one sample of a study of T-cell memory formation after mild COVID-19. A single record per CDR3 protein comes from TCRdb applying MiXCR to the 5' RACE reads. Of about 430,000 distinct CDR3 sequences listed, approximately 18% are singletons. Input material: PBMCs or a T cell subset sorted from them (not recorded which). These TCRs come from a man between 18 and 29 years old who had mild COVID-19 (a few samples of this study predate the infection). Cell type and time point are not known. Both conserved end residues are part of each CDR3. Each record gives: J gene, clone size, V gene, D gene, CDR3 protein, CDR3 DNA. The D gene is left open where the match is weak. Size is stated for part of the rows, as once, few or many counts, or as a class when the clone is expanded.

TRBJ1-1 few TRBV4-3 . CASSQGEKFTEAFF TGCGCCAGCAGCCAAGGGGAGAAATTCACTGAAGCTTTCTTT
TRBJ1-1 many TRBV24-1 . CATSQGEVTEAFF TGTGCCACCAGCCAGGGTGAAGTGACTGAAGCTTTCTTT
TRBJ2-1 few TRBV15 TRBD1 CATSRDRGLSYNEQFF TGTGCCACCAGCAGAGATAGGGGGCTCTCCTACAATGAGCAGTTCTTC
TRBJ1-4 . TRBV10-3 . CAISDWQSNEKLFF TGTGCCATCAGTGACTGGCAGAGTAATGAAAAACTGTTTTTT
TRBJ1-2 . TRBV7-9 TRBD1 CASSLRDRVNYGYTF TGTGCCAGCAGCCTCCGGGACAGGGTGAACTATGGCTACACCTTC
TRBJ1-5 . TRBV4-2 TRBD1 CASRRQGAGQPQHF TGTGCCAGCAGGCGACAGGGGGCTGGGCAGCCCCAGCATTTT
TRBJ2-7 few TRBV7-9 . CASSLSLGAYSYEQYF TGTGCCAGCAGCTTAAGTCTAGGGGCCTATTCCTACGAGCAGTACTTC
TRBJ1-5 . TRBV6-6 TRBD1 CASSYSRTGDQPQHF TGTGCCAGCAGTTACTCGAGGACAGGCGATCAGCCCCAGCATTTT
TRBJ2-2 many TRBV7-6 TRBD2 CASSFGSGAGELFF TGTGCCAGCAGCTTTGGGAGCGGGGCCGGGGAGCTGTTTTTT
TRBJ1-5 many TRBV6-5 . CASSRAVGNQPQHF TGTGCCAGCAGCCGAGCGGTGGGCAATCAGCCCCAGCATTTT
TRBJ1-1 . TRBV7-2 . CASSLLAGLNTEAFF TGTGCCAGCAGCTTATTGGCTGGCCTGAACACTGAAGCTTTCTTT
TRBJ2-2 many TRBV6-4 TRBD1 CASSDGTDTGELFF TGTGCCAGCAGTGATGGGACAGACACCGGGGAGCTGTTTTTT
TRBJ2-5 few TRBV9 . CASSTDQEETQYF TGTGCCAGCAGTACGGACCAGGAAGAGACCCAGTACTTC
TRBJ2-3 few TRBV4-1 . CASSQGLATDTQYF TGCGCCAGCAGCCAGGGGCTCGCGACAGATACGCAGTATTTT
TRBJ1-2 few TRBV29-1 TRBD1 CSVENHGTGSGYTF TGCAGCGTTGAAAACCACGGGACAGGGTCTGGCTACACCTTC
TRBJ2-1 few TRBV24-1 . CATSDPGLGRNEQFF TGTGCCACCAGTGACCCCGGACTGGGGAGGAATGAGCAGTTCTTC
TRBJ2-3 few TRBV7-6 . CASSLSPGGTDTQYF TGTGCCAGCAGCTTATCACCCGGGGGCACAGATACGCAGTATTTT
TRBJ1-1 . TRBV5-1 . CASSLVFKLENTEAFF TGCGCCAGCAGCTTGGTTTTCAAACTAGAGAACACTGAAGCTTTCTTT
TRBJ2-1 many TRBV28 . CASSLSGSYNEQFF TGTGCCAGCAGTCTCTCCGGCTCCTACAATGAGCAGTTCTTC
TRBJ1-2 few TRBV20-1 TRBD1 CSAPTGADYGYTF TGCAGTGCACCGACAGGGGCGGATTATGGCTACACCTTC
TRBJ1-2 few TRBV7-9 . CAGSLEEAYGYTF TGTGCCGGCAGCTTAGAGGAAGCCTATGGCTACACCTTC
TRBJ2-3 few TRBV12-3/TRBV12-4 . CASSILGADTQYF TGTGCCAGCAGCATACTAGGAGCAGATACGCAGTATTTT
TRBJ2-5 few TRBV11-2 TRBD2 CASSSPRGLAGGPVQETQYF TGTGCCAGCAGCTCGCCCCGTGGGCTAGCGGGGGGGCCGGTACAAGAGACCCAGTACTTC
TRBJ2-5 . TRBV25-1 TRBD1 CASSPGQAYQETQYF TGTGCCAGCAGTCCGGGACAGGCGTACCAAGAGACCCAGTACTTC
TRBJ1-1 many TRBV11-2 . CASSLTAGGTEAFF TGTGCCAGCAGCTTAACCGCAGGAGGTACTGAAGCTTTCTTT
TRBJ2-7 . TRBV6-5 TRBD1 CASSTDRGREQYF TGTGCCAGCAGTACTGACAGGGGGCGCGAGCAGTACTTC
TRBJ1-4 many TRBV7-9 . CASSPTPGRDLEKLFF TGTGCCAGCAGCCCGACCCCGGGACGGGATCTAGAAAAACTGTTTTTT
TRBJ1-2 few TRBV7-6 TRBD1 CASSSLDRGNGYTF TGTGCCAGCAGCTCACTCGACAGGGGGAATGGCTACACCTTC
TRBJ1-2 . TRBV15 . CATSRDLGVGNGYTF TGTGCCACCAGCAGAGATCTCGGGGTGGGGAATGGCTACACCTTC
TRBJ2-3 . TRBV7-2 . CASTSDFSDTQYF TGTGCCAGCACCTCGGACTTTTCAGATACGCAGTATTTT
TRBJ1-5 few TRBV4-3 . CASSQDTEGNQPQHF TGCGCCAGCAGCCAAGATACAGAGGGCAATCAGCCCCAGCATTTT
TRBJ2-3 . TRBV5-1 . CASTLGISGHSTDTQYF TGCGCCAGCACGCTTGGGATATCGGGACACTCCACAGATACGCAGTATTTT
TRBJ1-2 few TRBV7-8 TRBD1 CASSPERGLGGYTF TGTGCCAGCAGCCCCGAGAGGGGGCTCGGCGGCTACACCTTC
TRBJ1-3 . TRBV20-1 . CSARRPGAGNTTYF TGCAGTGCTAGGCGCCCAGGAGCCGGAAACACCACATATTTT
TRBJ2-2 . TRBV6-2/TRBV6-3 . CASSNPGYGELFF TGTGCCAGCAGCAACCCAGGGTACGGGGAGCTGTTTTTT
TRBJ1-2 . TRBV7-2 . CASSSYERGYTF TGTGCCAGCAGCTCGTACGAGCGAGGCTACACCTTC
TRBJ1-6 few TRBV6-5 . CASSYIVPGRISSYNSPLHF TGTGCCAGCAGTTACATCGTGCCCGGACGGATTAGCTCCTATAATTCACCCCTCCACTTT
TRBJ1-2 few TRBV4-3 TRBD1 CASSQDTDRGRGVYGYTF TGCGCCAGCAGCCAAGATACGGACAGGGGTCGGGGGGTCTATGGCTACACCTTC
TRBJ2-2 . TRBV6-5 . CASSLDTLTGELFF TGTGCCAGCAGTCTGGACACCCTCACCGGGGAGCTGTTTTTT
TRBJ1-2 few TRBV28 . CASSPSLAGTAGGYTF TGTGCCAGCAGTCCAAGTCTTGCGGGGACCGCAGGTGGCTACACCTTC
TRBJ1-5 . TRBV5-1 . CASSLVGGMDQPQHF TGCGCCAGCAGCTTGGTCGGAGGGATGGATCAGCCCCAGCATTTT
TRBJ1-1 . TRBV30 TRBD1 CAWSGTGGTEAFF TGTGCCTGGAGTGGGACAGGGGGCACTGAAGCTTTCTTT
TRBJ1-2 . TRBV6-5 . CASSLGAVYGYTF TGTGCCAGCAGTTTGGGGGCAGTCTATGGCTACACCTTC
TRBJ2-3 few TRBV5-5 . CASSLDRDPTDTQYF TGTGCCAGCAGCTTGGACAGAGACCCCACAGATACGCAGTATTTT
TRBJ2-1 . TRBV2 TRBD1 CATETGGYTYNEQFF TGTGCCACCGAAACAGGGGGTTACACCTACAATGAGCAGTTCTTC
TRBJ1-1 . TRBV5-1 . CASIWGTGDMNTEAFF TGCGCCAGCATTTGGGGGACGGGGGACATGAACACTGAAGCTTTCTTT
TRBJ2-3 few TRBV5-1 . CASSWGLPEDTQYF TGCGCCAGCAGCTGGGGACTCCCGGAGGATACGCAGTATTTT
TRBJ1-2 few TRBV29-1 . CSVIGRDSYGYTF TGCAGCGTTATAGGCAGGGATAGCTATGGCTACACCTTC
TRBJ1-3 few TRBV7-3 . CASSSSRDGGNTIYF TGTGCCAGCAGCTCGTCGCGGGACGGCGGAAACACCATATATTTT
TRBJ1-1 . TRBV12-3/TRBV12-4 . CASRPLDRNTEAFF TGTGCCAGCAGACCCTTGGACAGGAACACTGAAGCTTTCTTT
TRBJ2-7 . TRBV20-1 . CSATTERAPYEQYF TGCAGTGCTACCACAGAGCGGGCCCCCTACGAGCAGTACTTC
TRBJ1-2 few TRBV15 TRBD1 CATSRPGQGANYGYTF TGTGCCACCAGCAGGCCGGGACAGGGGGCCAACTATGGCTACACCTTC
TRBJ1-5 . TRBV7-8 . CASSAGQLYSNQPQHF TGTGCCAGCAGCGCTGGACAGCTTTATAGCAATCAGCCCCAGCATTTT
TRBJ1-1 few TRBV29-1 . CSVVIGARNTEAFF TGCAGCGTTGTTATAGGGGCGCGGAACACTGAAGCTTTCTTT